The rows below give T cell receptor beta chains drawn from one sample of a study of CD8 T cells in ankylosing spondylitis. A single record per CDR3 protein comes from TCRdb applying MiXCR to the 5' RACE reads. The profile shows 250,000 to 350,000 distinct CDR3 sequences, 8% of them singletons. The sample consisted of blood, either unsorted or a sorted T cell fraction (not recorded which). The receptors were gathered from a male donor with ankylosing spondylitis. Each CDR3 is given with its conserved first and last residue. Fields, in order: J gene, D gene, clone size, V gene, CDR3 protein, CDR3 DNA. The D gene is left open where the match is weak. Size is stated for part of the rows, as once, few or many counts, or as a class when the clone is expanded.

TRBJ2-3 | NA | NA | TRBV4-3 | CASSQEDGILTDTQYF | TGCGCCAGCAGCCAAGAAGACGGGATACTCACAGATACGCAGTATTTT
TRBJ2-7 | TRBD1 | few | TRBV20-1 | CSAIRDRSAEQYF | TGCAGTGCCATCCGGGACAGGTCAGCCGAGCAGTACTTC
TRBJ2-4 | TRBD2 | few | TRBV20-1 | CSAKAGGLQQNIQYF | TGCAGTGCTAAAGCGGGAGGGCTCCAACAAAACATTCAGTACTTC
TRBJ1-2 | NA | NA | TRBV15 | CATSRDQSEYGYGYTF | TGTGCCACCAGCAGAGATCAATCGGAGTACGGCTATGGCTACACCTTC
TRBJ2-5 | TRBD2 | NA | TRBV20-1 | CSAGTSGRYGETQYF | TGCAGTGCTGGGACTAGCGGGAGGTATGGGGAGACCCAGTACTTC
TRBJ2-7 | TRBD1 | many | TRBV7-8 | CASSARDSSSYEQYF | TGTGCCAGCAGCGCCCGGGACAGCAGCTCCTACGAGCAGTACTTC
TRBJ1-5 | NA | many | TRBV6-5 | CASSYGENQPQHF | TGTGCCAGCAGTTACGGAGAAAATCAGCCCCAGCATTTT
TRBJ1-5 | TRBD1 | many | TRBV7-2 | CASSSRQGNQPQHF | TGTGCCAGCAGCTCAAGACAGGGAAATCAGCCCCAGCATTTT
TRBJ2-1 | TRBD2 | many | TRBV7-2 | CASSLDRGSSYNEQFF | TGTGCCAGCAGCTTAGATCGCGGGAGCTCCTACAATGAGCAGTTCTTC
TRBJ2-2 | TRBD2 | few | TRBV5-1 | CASSLTVETSGNTGELFF | TGCGCCAGCAGCTTAACGGTCGAGACTAGCGGGAACACCGGGGAGCTGTTTTTT